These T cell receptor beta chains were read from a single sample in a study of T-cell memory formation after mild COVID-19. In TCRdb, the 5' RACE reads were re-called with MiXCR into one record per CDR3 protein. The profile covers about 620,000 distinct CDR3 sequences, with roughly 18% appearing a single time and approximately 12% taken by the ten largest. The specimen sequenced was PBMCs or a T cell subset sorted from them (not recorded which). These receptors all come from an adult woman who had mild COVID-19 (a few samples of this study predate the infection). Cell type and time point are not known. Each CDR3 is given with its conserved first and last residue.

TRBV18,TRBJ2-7,CASSPLGLAGVEQYF
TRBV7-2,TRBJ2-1,CASSWVPHNEQFF
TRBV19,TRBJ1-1,CASSIGGANTEAFF
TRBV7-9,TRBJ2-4,CASSLVARGDIQYF
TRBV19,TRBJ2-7,CASSMSVSSYEQYF
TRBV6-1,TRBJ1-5,CASTPIQGRNQPQHF
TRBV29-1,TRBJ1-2,CSATDTENGYTF
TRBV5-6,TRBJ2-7,CASIRQGTREQYF
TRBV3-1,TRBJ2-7,CASSQGVGPTYEQYF
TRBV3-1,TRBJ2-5,CASSQGGGETQYF
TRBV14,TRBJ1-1,CASSRDRVGAFF
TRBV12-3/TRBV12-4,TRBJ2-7,CASASGGIYEQYF
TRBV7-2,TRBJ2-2,CASSSNSVLRAGELFF
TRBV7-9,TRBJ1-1,CASDLLAGTHTEAFF
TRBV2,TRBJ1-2,CASLSGVSIPNF
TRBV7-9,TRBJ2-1,CASSLAMGLAGNEKFF
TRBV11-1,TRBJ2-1,CASSPAIGTGVNEQFF
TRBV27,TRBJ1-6,CASSLRGASYNSPLHF
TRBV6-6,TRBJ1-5,CATVDRETNQPQHF
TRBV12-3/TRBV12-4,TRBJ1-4,CASSLETGGRNEKLFF
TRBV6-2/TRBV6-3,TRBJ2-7,CASRPPGQGRDEQYF
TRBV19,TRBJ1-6,CASSFGGNNSPLHF
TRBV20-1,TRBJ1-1,CSARPSISTEAFF
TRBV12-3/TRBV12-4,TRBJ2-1,CASSLGDEQFF
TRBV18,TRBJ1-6,CASSPSDTRPLHF
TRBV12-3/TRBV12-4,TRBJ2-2,CASSPTSVGELFF
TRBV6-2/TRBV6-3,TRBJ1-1,CASSRRALSSNTEAFF
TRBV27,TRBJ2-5,CASSLGTGTILF
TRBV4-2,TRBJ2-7,CASSQEFGASYEQYF
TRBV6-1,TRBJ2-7,CASSEYYISYEQYF
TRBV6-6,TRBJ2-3,CASSYLRGGFTDTQYF
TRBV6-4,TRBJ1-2,CASSDRPFYGYTF
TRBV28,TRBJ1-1,CASSSPGGRIAFF
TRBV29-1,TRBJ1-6,CSVIQGNSPLHF
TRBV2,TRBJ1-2,CASSEDRAVSYGYTF
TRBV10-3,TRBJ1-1,CAISDGVNTEAFF
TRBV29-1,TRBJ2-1,CSGSAGQYNEQFF
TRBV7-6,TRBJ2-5,CASSLSGGSETQYF
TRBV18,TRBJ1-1,CASSTGATEAFF
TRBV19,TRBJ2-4,CASSASRGNIQYF
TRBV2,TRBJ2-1,CATIPVGTLWSEQFF
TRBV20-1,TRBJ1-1,CSTQPGTGKRLNTEAFF
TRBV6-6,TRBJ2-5,CASTPPSGETQYF
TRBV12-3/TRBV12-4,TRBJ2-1,CAGGTGGYRGEQFF
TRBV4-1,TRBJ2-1,CASSQGTGVLEQFF
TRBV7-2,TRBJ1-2,CASSTGQPYGYTF
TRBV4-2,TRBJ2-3,CASSQGFEADTQYF
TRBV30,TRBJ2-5,CAWSDRIQYF
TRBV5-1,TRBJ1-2,CASSLGSADGYTF
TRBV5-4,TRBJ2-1,CASSSGLAPEQFF
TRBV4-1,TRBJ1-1,CASSQMRQTNTEAFF
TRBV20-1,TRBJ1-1,CSARDPRDTEAFF
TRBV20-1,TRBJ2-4,CSAFRGRAGIQYF
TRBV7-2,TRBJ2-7,CASSLGGTGGYEQYF
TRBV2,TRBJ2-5,CASSATGLSQETQYF
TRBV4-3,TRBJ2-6,CASSQDWSLGANVLTF
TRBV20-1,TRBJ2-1,CSARGSAAYNEQFF
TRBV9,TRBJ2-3,CASSEGGSDTQYF
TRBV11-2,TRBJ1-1,CASSSGSINTEAFF
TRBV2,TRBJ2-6,CASRDSGTHLIASGANVLTF